One and the same sample provided the 24 T cell receptor beta chains below, sequenced in a study of T cell responses to AZD1222 COVID-19 vaccine. The repertoire was sequenced with immunoSEQ multiplex PCR; TCRdb's copy has only in-frame clones and lacks some. The table shows 120,000 to 150,000 clones, with about 92% occurring only once. The source material was peripheral blood, sampled on day 0 of AZD1222 vaccination. The receptor set was obtained from an adult in good health.

The chain joins TRBV20-1 to TRBJ1-4; D is ambiguous. The length of the CDR3 is 11 residues. V dropped 3 bases and J dropped 4 bases, with 3 bases sitting between them. The germline CDR1 and CDR2 sequences are DFQATT and SNEGSKA (reference sequence). The CDR3 loop reads CSARNNEKLFF. The DNA for the CDR3 is TGCAGTGCTAGGAATAATGAAAAACTGTTTTTT.

The chain is built from TRBV6-5 and TRBJ1-5; 10 bases map to TRBD1. The CDR3 length is 15 residues. Unmatched junction bases numbered 8, after V lost 6 bases and J lost 6 bases. Germline CDR1 MNHEY, CDR2 SVGAGI. CDR3: CASSRGTGVGQPQHF. CDR3 DNA sequence: TGTGCCAGCAGCCGTGGGACAGGGGTAGGTCAGCCCCAGCATTTT.

In its sample, this clone was seen once. This chain links TRBV3-1 (or the pseudogene TRBV3-2) with TRBJ2-1; 14 nucleotides align to TRBD2. Germline V gives CDR1 LGHDT, CDR2 YNNKEL (reference sequence). J gave up 6 bases and V 4 bases, and 11 bases lay outside the gene matches. The CDR3 sequence is 18 residues long. The CDR3 region has the DNA TGTGCCAGCAGCCTTCAGGGTGGGACTAGCGGGAGTGGCAATGAGCAGTTCTTC. Translation: CASSLQGGTSGSGNEQFF.

The rearrangement links TRBV6-5 to TRBJ2-7; 8 nucleotides agree with TRBD2. The junction had 2 bases not matched to a gene; V was cut back by 2 bases and J by 2 bases. The germline V gene encodes CDR1 MNHEY and CDR2 SVGAGI. The CDR3 has 14 amino acids. CDR3 residues: CASSYSGGTYEQYF. CDR3 sequence (DNA): TGTGCCAGCAGTTACAGCGGGGGCACCTACGAGCAGTACTTC.

This clone was counted once. The genes are TRBV2 and TRBJ2-1, with 8 bases identical to TRBD1. Germline CDR1 SNHLY, CDR2 FYNNEI. Trimming cost V 1 base and J 5 bases; bases outside gene matches: 4. The CDR3 is 15 residues long. CDR3 amino acids: CASSEGGQGNNEQFF. DNA for the CDR3: TGTGCCAGCAGTGAAGGTGGACAGGGCAACAATGAGCAGTTCTTC.

The rearrangement links TRBV5-1 to TRBJ2-7, with a possible D match to TRBD2 (6 bases). With 10 bases removed from V and 3 bases from J, the gap between germline ends came to 14 bases. The CDR3 totals 12 residues. CDR1 and CDR2 from the germline V gene are SGHRS and YFSETQ. The CDR3, as DNA: TGCGCCTCCAGGTCGGAGGGCTACGAGCAGTACTTC. It specifies CASRSEGYEQYF.

The chain couples TRBV7-8 to TRBJ2-3; D could derive from TRBD1 or TRBD2 (5 bases each). There are 15 residues in the CDR3. From germline, CDR1 is SGHVS and CDR2 FQNEAQ. The V end was cut by 5 bases, the J end by 3 bases, with 15 bases between. CDR3 loop: CASSPIAQGTDTQYF. In nucleotides, the CDR3 is TGTGCCAGCAGCCCAATAGCGCAGGGTACAGATACGCAGTATTTT.

The chain employs TRBV29-1 and TRBJ1-2, with D perhaps TRBD1 (5 bases). V was clipped by 7 bases and J by 14 bases, with 20 bases between them. Germline V CDR1 and CDR2: SQVTM, ANQGSEA. The CDR3 is 11 residues long. CDR3 in DNA: TGCAGCGCACCGGGACCCTTTTTTTTGACCTTC. It encodes CSAPGPFFLTF.

The CDR3 is CATSRVGTGISGNTIYF. Written as DNA, the CDR3 is TGTGCCACCAGCAGAGTTGGGACAGGGATCTCTGGAAACACCATATATTTT. This rearrangement joins TRBV15 to TRBJ1-3; 9 bases line up with TRBD1. Trimming took 1 base from V and 0 from J; bases not matched to a gene: 4. Germline V gives CDR1 LNHNV, CDR2 YYDKDF (reference sequence). The CDR3 is 17 amino acids.

The chain joins TRBV5-4 to TRBJ2-7; 8 bases are a match to TRBD1. Germline lookup yields CDR1 SGHNT and CDR2 YYREEE (reference sequence). There are 15 residues in the CDR3. The V and J ends lost 1 base and 3 bases, in that order; junction bases with no gene match: 6. Written as DNA, the CDR3 is TGTGCCAGCAGCTTGCCTGGACAGGGAGTCTACGAGCAGTACTTC. Encoded protein: CASSLPGQGVYEQYF.

The chain joins TRBV4-3 to TRBJ1-2; D not resolved. CDR3 length equals 14 residues. V dropped 0 bases and J dropped 4 bases, with 9 bases sitting between them. Looked up from germline, CDR1 is LGHNA and CDR2 is YSLEER. The CDR3 sequence is CASSQEERPYGYTF. The CDR3 bases are TGCGCCAGCAGCCAAGAAGAAAGGCCCTATGGCTACACCTTC.

The chain links TRBV18 to TRBJ2-3; D gene uncertain. The V end lost 0 bases, the J end lost 4 bases, and 8 bases lay between the germline ends. CDR1 is KGHSH and CDR2 is LQKENI in the germline V gene. The CDR3 is 14 residues long. The CDR3 loop is CASSPPPQPDTQYF. The CDR3 DNA reads TGTGCCAGCTCACCACCCCCCCAGCCAGATACGCAGTATTTT.

This clone has just one count. The rearrangement joins TRBV30 to TRBJ1-1, with 7 positions matching TRBD1. The germline V gene encodes CDR1 GTSNPN and CDR2 SVGIG (reference sequence). V was pared by 8 bases and J by 5 bases, with 8 bases of the junction left unmatched. The CDR3 runs to 12 residues. CDR3 bases: TGTGCCGCTGACAGGGTAGGGACTGAAGCTTTCTTT. This codes for CAADRVGTEAFF.

The CDR3 loop is CSVRTGGETQYF. The CDR3 coding sequence is TGCAGCGTTCGGACAGGGGGTGAGACCCAGTACTTC. V gene TRBV29-1 combines with J gene TRBJ2-5; 10 bases agree with TRBD1. Germline V gene lookup returns CDR1 SQVTM and CDR2 ANQGSEA. The CDR3 has 12 amino acids. After removal of 5 bases from V and 5 bases from J, the junction contained 2 bases not matched to a gene.

The chain couples TRBV27 to TRBJ2-1; TRBD2 aligns across 9 bases. The germline gives CDR1 MNHEY, CDR2 SMNVEV (reference sequence). The V segment lost 3 bases and the J segment 2 bases; nucleotides outside the gene matches: 8. CDR3 length: 17 residues. CDR3 bases: TGTGCCAGCAGTTTGTCTTCAGCGGGGGGCCCCTACAATGAGCAGTTCTTC. Translated, it gives CASSLSSAGGPYNEQFF.

The chain carries TRBV7-8 and TRBJ1-4; D might be TRBD1 (6 bases). Germline CDR1 is SGHVS and CDR2 is FQNEAQ. The CDR3 is 14 amino acids. Between the trimmed V and J ends, which lost 1 base and 8 bases, there was a span of 11 bases. CDR3 loop: CASSLGGLGEKLFF. The CDR3 DNA is TGTGCCAGCAGCTTAGGGGGGCTGGGAGAAAAACTGTTTTTT.

The rearrangement joins TRBV9 to TRBJ2-1; D possibly corresponds to TRBD2 (5 bases). The germline CDR1 and CDR2 sequences are SGDLS and YYNGEE. The CDR3 has 16 residues. Trimming took 2 bases from V and 0 from J, leaving 12 bases between them. CDR3 residues: CASSVGSVSSYNEQFF. Written as DNA, the CDR3 is TGTGCCAGCAGCGTGGGTAGCGTGAGCTCCTACAATGAGCAGTTCTTC. The whole variable domain, remainder taken from reference TRBV9 and TRBJ2-1, is DSGVTQTPKHLITATGQRVTLRCSPRSGDLSVYWYQQSLDQGLQFLIQYYNGEERAKGNILERFSAQQFPDLHSELNLSSLELGDSALYFCASSVGSVSSYNEQFFGPGTRLTVL.

This chain links TRBV7-6 with TRBJ2-7; no definite D call. The germline V gene has CDR1 SGHVS and CDR2 FNYEAQ. The CDR3 has 14 amino acids. V lost 5 bases and J lost 0, with 11 bases in between. Written as DNA, the CDR3 is TGTGCCAGCAGCCCTGGAGACGGCTCCTACGAGCAGTACTTC. Protein sequence: CASSPGDGSYEQYF.

V usage is TRBV7-6 and J usage is TRBJ2-7; TRBD2 matches 10 bases. Germline V lookup: CDR1 SGHVS, CDR2 FNYEAQ. The V and J ends lost 1 base and 5 bases, in that order; junction bases with no gene match: 5. The CDR3 runs to 15 residues. As DNA, the CDR3 is TGTGCCAGCAGCTTAGGGGCTAGCGGGAGCCACGAGCAGTACTTC. This gives the protein CASSLGASGSHEQYF.

This chain uses TRBV6-5 with TRBJ1-3, with 7 bases that match TRBD1. There are 15 residues in the CDR3. Trimming cost V 4 bases and J 2 bases; bases outside gene matches: 5. Germline V gene lookup returns CDR1 MNHEY and CDR2 SVGAGI. Here the CDR3 DNA reads TGTGCCAGCAGTTCGACAGGGTTTGCTGGAAACACCATATATTTT. This codes for CASSSTGFAGNTIYF.

This chain uses TRBV25-1 with TRBJ2-1; D gene ambiguous. The CDR3 is 15 residues long. CDR1 is MGHDK and CDR2 is SYGVNS in the germline V gene. Trimming removed 3 bases from V and 6 bases from J, with 15 bases in between. DNA for the CDR3: TGTGCCAGCAGTGAGAGTGGTCGTGTGGGCAATGAGCAGTTCTTC. Residues: CASSESGRVGNEQFF.

This chain uses TRBV5-1 with TRBJ2-3, with 7 bases aligning to TRBD1. Germline V gene sequence: CDR1 SGHRS, CDR2 YFSETQ. Losses at the gene ends were 0 bases for V and 3 bases for J; bases not matched to a gene: 4. The CDR3 has 15 amino acids. The CDR3 DNA reads TGCGCCAGCAGCTTGGTAGGGGGCGGTACAGATACGCAGTATTTT. Translation gives CASSLVGGGTDTQYF.

The V gene is TRBV10-1, the J gene TRBJ2-7, with 7 nucleotides matching TRBD1. The CDR3 runs to 14 residues. V lost 6 bases and J lost 3; bases outside the gene matches: 8. The germline V gene encodes CDR1 WNHNN and CDR2 SYGVQD (reference sequence). The CDR3 coding sequence is TGCGCCAGCAGGAGGACAGGCCTTTTCTACGAGCAGTACTTC. Translated, it gives CASRRTGLFYEQYF.

V gene TRBV18 combines with J gene TRBJ2-1; D possibly corresponds to TRBD1 (5 bases). This CDR3 is built from 13 residues. Germline-derived CDR1 and CDR2 are KGHSH and LQKENI. The V end was cut by 0 bases, the J end by 7 bases, with 7 bases between. The DNA of the CDR3 is TGTGCCAGCTCACCACCGACAGTTAATGAGCAGTTCTTC. This gives the protein CASSPPTVNEQFF. Full variable domain (outside the CDR3, taken from reference TRBV18 and TRBJ2-1): NAGVMQNPRHLVRRRGQEARLRCSPMKGHSHVYWYRQLPEEGLKFMVYLQKENIIDESGMPKERFSAEFPKEGPSILRIQQVVRGDSAAYFCASSPPTVNEQFFGPGTRLTVL.